Below are 6 T cell receptor beta chains sequenced from a single sample in a study of vaccination effects on CD4 cells after COVID-19. The method was immunoSEQ multiplex PCR; TCRdb's version includes in-frame clones alone and lacks a portion of them. The table records more than 20,000 clones, around 70% of them present only once. Their cognate antigens are unknown. The ViraFEST assay expanded antigen-specific CD4+ T cells with viral peptide pools before sequencing. Cultured cells yielded isolated CD4+ T cells after less than 11 days. None of these healthy vaccinees had been infected with SARS-CoV-2 before vaccination. Sample: CD4+ T cells from PBMCs cultured with SARS-CoV-2 spike peptides, taken before COVID-19 vaccination. Source of these receptors: a human donor who received a COVID-19 vaccine.

This clone has more than one count but fewer than ten. The V call is TRBV7-9, the J call TRBJ1-5, with D perhaps TRBD1 (5 bases). V lost 5 bases and J lost 0, with 8 bases in between. The CDR3 contains 14 residues. Per germline, CDR1 SEHNR and CDR2 FQNEAQ (reference sequence). The CDR3 bases are TGTGCCAGCAGCCTACAGGATAGCAATCAGCCCCAGCATTTT. As protein: CASSLQDSNQPQHF. The complete variable domain, with remaining parts taken from reference TRBV7-9 and TRBJ1-5, reads DTGVSQNPRHKITKRGQNVTFRCDPISEHNRLYWYRQTLGQGPEFLTYFQNEAQLEKSRLLSDRFSAERPKGSFSTLEIQRTEQGDSAMYLCASSLQDSNQPQHFGDGTRLSIL.

The chain joins TRBV11-2 to TRBJ1-3; tentatively, D is TRBD1 (6 bases). Germline assignment: CDR1 SGHAT and CDR2 FQNNGV. V lost 5 bases and J 3 bases, leaving 20 bases between the germline ends. The CDR3 is 17 amino acids. The CDR3 bases are TGTGCCAGCAGCCCCCTCAGGGGCGCGGTTGGTGGAAACACCATATATTTT. Its protein product is CASSPLRGAVGGNTIYF. The full variable domain, with the rest looked up from reference TRBV11-2 and TRBJ1-3, is EAGVAQSPRYKIIEKRQSVAFWCNPISGHATLYWYQQILGQGPKLLIQFQNNGVVDDSQLPKDRFSAERLKGVDSTLKIQPAKLEDSAVYLCASSPLRGAVGGNTIYFGEGSWLTVV.

The count of this clone is one. The chain uses TRBV7-8 and TRBJ2-2; D is perhaps TRBD2 (6 bases). Germline CDR1 and CDR2: SGHVS and FQNEAQ. V lost 2 bases and J lost 6, with 16 bases in between. The CDR3 has 16 residues. The CDR3 sequence: CASSLTNLGTSGELFF. In DNA form, the CDR3 reads TGTGCCAGCAGCTTAACCAACTTGGGGACTTCCGGGGAGCTGTTTTTT.

DNA for the CDR3: TGCGCCAGCAGCTTAATACCTAGCGGGGGGCCCATTCAAGAGACCCAGTACTTC. This encodes CASSLIPSGGPIQETQYF. The rearrangement links TRBV5-1 to TRBJ2-5, with TRBD2 matching 11 bases. V lost 2 bases, J lost 2 bases, and 11 bases stayed unmatched. This CDR3 is built from 18 residues. Germline-derived CDR1 and CDR2 are SGHRS and YFSETQ.

The table lists this clone with a count of one. The chain links TRBV2 to TRBJ1-5, with D possibly being TRBD1 (6 bases). Per germline, CDR1 SNHLY and CDR2 FYNNEI. The V end lost 1 base, the J end lost 6 bases, and 10 bases lay between the germline ends. The CDR3 extends over 14 amino acids. CDR3 sequence reads: CASSEVGGTQPQHF. As DNA, the CDR3 is TGTGCCAGCAGTGAAGTGGGGGGCACTCAGCCCCAGCATTTT.

This chain joins TRBV18 and TRBJ1-5, with D perhaps TRBD1 (6 bases). The V and J ends lost 3 bases and 6 bases respectively, with 12 bases between them. Germline V CDR1 and CDR2: KGHSH, LQKENI. The CDR3 spans 14 residues. CDR3 sequence reads: CASSPNRESQPQHF. For the CDR3, the DNA is TGTGCCAGCTCACCGAACAGGGAGAGTCAGCCCCAGCATTTT.